Presented here are 27 T cell receptor beta chains from one specimen sequenced in a study of T cell changes during pregnancy in multiple sclerosis. This table comes from immunoSEQ multiplex PCR, and its TCRdb copy is limited to in-frame clones, with some not included. Of some 48,000 clones detected, about 96% appear once; the ten largest clones hold under 0.9%. The sequenced sample was peripheral blood, obtained in the second trimester of pregnancy. Receptor source: a female donor with multiple sclerosis, enrolled in a pregnancy study.

V is TRBV28 and J is TRBJ1-1; 7 bases match TRBD1. V lost 5 bases, J lost 10 bases, and 4 bases stayed unmatched. Germline V CDR1 and CDR2: MDHEN, SYDVKM. The CDR3 is 11 residues long. For the CDR3, the DNA is TGTGCCAGCAGTCAGGGGGAAGGAGCTTTCTTT. This codes for CASSQGEGAFF.

The chain carries TRBV5-4 and TRBJ1-1; D may be TRBD1 (6 bases). The V gene's germline CDR1 is SGHNT and CDR2 YYREEE (reference sequence). The CDR3 has 13 residues. V was cut by 2 bases and J by 7 bases, with 12 bases left in between. The CDR3 nucleotides read TGTGCCAGCAGCTTACAGGGAGGGGGTGAAGCTTTCTTT. Its protein is CASSLQGGGEAFF.

The chain joins TRBV7-2 to TRBJ2-7; TRBD2 might be the D (6 bases). V was shortened by 5 bases and J by 2 bases, with 16 bases between the two germline ends. The CDR3 has 15 amino acids. The germline V gene has CDR1 SGHTA and CDR2 FQGNSA. In DNA, the CDR3 is TGTGCCAGCAGCCCCCGCGGGGCGCCGACCTACGAGCAGTACTTC. The encoded protein is CASSPRGAPTYEQYF.

The rearrangement links TRBV2 to TRBJ2-2, with D possibly TRBD2 on 7 matching bases. CDR3 length: 18 amino acids. V was trimmed by 7 bases and J by 2 bases, leaving 23 bases between them. Germline-derived CDR1 and CDR2 are SNHLY and FYNNEI. DNA for the CDR3: TGTGCCAGCATTAGGGGGGGGCCAAATCTATTTAACACCGGGGAGCTGTTTTTT. The encoded protein is CASIRGGPNLFNTGELFF.

The rearrangement joins TRBV14 to TRBJ2-3; 10 positions match TRBD1. CDR1 and CDR2 from the germline V gene are SGHDN and FVKESK. With V trimmed by 3 bases and J by 6 bases, 9 bases remained unmatched. The CDR3 spans 16 residues. Here the CDR3 reads CASSQVGTGAPDTQYF. The CDR3 DNA sequence: TGTGCCAGCAGCCAGGTTGGGACAGGGGCACCGGATACGCAGTATTTT.

The chain carries TRBV18 and TRBJ1-2, with 9 bases matching TRBD1. There are 15 residues in the CDR3. CDR1 is KGHSH and CDR2 is LQKENI in the germline V gene. Trimming removed 4 bases from V and 3 bases from J; junction bases left unmatched: 6. CDR3 loop: CASSLGQGKDYGYTF. CDR3 nucleotide sequence: TGTGCCAGCTCACTCGGACAGGGGAAGGACTATGGCTACACCTTC.

V gene TRBV6-5 combines with J gene TRBJ2-7; TRBD1 matches at 10 bases. With 0 bases clipped from V and 3 bases from J, the junction kept 2 bases outside the gene matches. CDR1 and CDR2 from the germline V gene are MNHEY and SVGAGI. The CDR3 consists of 15 residues. DNA of the CDR3: TGTGCCAGCAGTTACTCTCGGACAGGGGGCTACGAGCAGTACTTC. Translating gives CASSYSRTGGYEQYF.

The CDR3 nucleotides are TGTGCCTGGAGTGCCAGGGCCCCTATTGAAAAACTGTTTTTT. Protein: CAWSARAPIEKLFF. The chain recombines TRBV30 with TRBJ1-4; weak D call: TRBD1 (5 bases). Trimming stripped 1 base from V and 7 bases from J, with 13 bases between. There are 14 residues in the CDR3. Germline lookup yields CDR1 GTSNPN and CDR2 SVGIG (reference sequence).

V gene TRBV19 combines with J gene TRBJ1-5; TRBD1 matches at 11 bases. The ends lost 7 bases at V and 7 bases at J; junction bases unmatched: 15. This CDR3 is built from 17 residues. Germline CDR1 is LNHDA and CDR2 is SQIVND (reference sequence). In DNA, the CDR3 is TGTGCCAGTACCTTCTTCGGACAGGGGGCCCTGACGCAGCCCCAGCATTTT. Encoded protein: CASTFFGQGALTQPQHF.

The chain joins TRBV27 to TRBJ2-1, with D possibly TRBD2 on 6 matching bases. V was trimmed by 5 bases and J by 1 base, leaving 12 bases between them. Germline CDR1 MNHEY, CDR2 SMNVEV (reference sequence). The CDR3 spans 15 residues. The CDR3 loop is CASSPAGRSYNEQFF. CDR3 nucleotide sequence: TGTGCCAGCAGTCCAGCAGGGAGGTCCTACAATGAGCAGTTCTTC.

J is TRBJ2-1 and V is TRBV18, with a weak D call TRBD1 (5 bases). Trimming took 6 bases from V and 10 from J, leaving 19 bases between them. This CDR3 comprises 14 residues. Germline V gives CDR1 KGHSH, CDR2 LQKENI. The CDR3 protein is CASSPSSQGREQFF. CDR3 DNA: TGTGCCAGCTCCCCTTCGTCTCAGGGAAGGGAGCAGTTCTTC.

The V call is TRBV6-6, the J call TRBJ2-7, with D uncertain. The ends were cut back, 0 bases at V and 1 base at J, with 7 bases in the middle. Per the germline V gene, CDR1 is MNHNY and CDR2 is SVGAGI (reference sequence). CDR3 size: 14 residues. Here the CDR3 reads CASSYSGRSYEQYF. The CDR3 nucleotides are TGTGCCAGCAGTTACTCTGGCAGATCCTACGAGCAGTACTTC.

V is TRBV20-1 and J is TRBJ1-2; D call uncertain. V shed 0 bases and J shed 8 bases, with 7 bases lying between them. CDR1 is DFQATT and CDR2 is SNEGSKA in the germline V gene (reference sequence). This CDR3 has 11 residues. CDR3 in amino acids: CSARDPLGYTF. The CDR3 nucleotides are TGCAGTGCTAGAGATCCCCTAGGCTACACCTTC.

This clone has just one count. The rearrangement joins TRBV28 to TRBJ1-1; D remains ambiguous. Germline V CDR1 and CDR2: MDHEN, SYDVKM. The CDR3 is made up of 15 amino acids. V shed 5 bases and J shed 4 bases, with 17 bases lying between them. CDR3 protein: CASSLPRGRTTEAFF. The CDR3 nucleotides read TGTGCCAGCAGTCTGCCACGTGGGAGGACCACTGAAGCTTTCTTT.

The rearrangement joins TRBV5-1 to TRBJ2-5; 7 nucleotides match TRBD2. This CDR3 contains 17 residues. Trimming took 0 bases from V and 2 from J; bases not matched to a gene: 10. The germline gives CDR1 SGHRS, CDR2 YFSETQ. CDR3 coding DNA: TGCGCCAGCAGCTTGGTGTCGCGGGAGTGGGTTCAAGAGACCCAGTACTTC. Its translation is CASSLVSREWVQETQYF. Variable domain in full (rest from reference TRBV5-1 and TRBJ2-5): KAGVTQTPRYLIKTRGQQVTLSCSPISGHRSVSWYQQTPGQGLQFLFEYFSETQRNKGNFPGRFSGRQFSNSRSEMNVSTLELGDSALYLCASSLVSREWVQETQYFGPGTRLLVL.

This chain links TRBV7-3 with TRBJ2-2, with 11 bases fitting TRBD1. The CDR3 is made up of 18 amino acids. Germline V gene lookup returns CDR1 SGHTA and CDR2 FQGTGA. Germline trimming cut 1 base from V and 0 bases from J; bases unmatched to any gene: 4. The CDR3 bases are TGTGCCAGCAGCTTAAAGGGGGACAGGGGGTCGAACACCGGGGAGCTGTTTTTT. Its translation: CASSLKGDRGSNTGELFF.

This chain links TRBV19 with TRBJ2-2, with 7 bases matching TRBD1. The CDR3 runs 15 residues. The V gene's germline CDR1 is LNHDA and CDR2 SQIVND (reference sequence). The J segment lost 1 base and the V segment lost 5 bases, leaving 4 bases of the junction unmatched. CDR3 sequence: CASSPRTGNTGELFF. CDR3 bases: TGTGCCAGTAGTCCCCGGACAGGGAACACCGGGGAGCTGTTTTTT.

This clone came up once. The chain couples TRBV7-8 to TRBJ2-7; maybe TRBD1 (6 bases). With 5 bases removed from V and 2 bases from J, the gap between germline ends came to 16 bases. Germline V gene sequence: CDR1 SGHVS, CDR2 FQNEAQ. CDR3 length equals 15 residues. The CDR3 here is CASSHPKQGPYEQYF. DNA of the CDR3: TGTGCCAGCAGCCACCCTAAACAGGGTCCCTACGAGCAGTACTTC.

The chain joins TRBV13 to TRBJ1-2; TRBD1 agrees at 7 bases. Germline CDR1 is PRHDT and CDR2 is FYEKMQ (reference sequence). This CDR3 has 15 amino acids. The V segment lost 3 bases and the J segment 0 bases; nucleotides outside the gene matches: 4. In nucleotides, the CDR3 is TGTGCCAGCAGCTTTAGGACAGGTACTAACTATGGCTACACCTTC. Protein sequence: CASSFRTGTNYGYTF.

V is TRBV7-2 and J is TRBJ2-2, with 7 bases aligning to TRBD1. The CDR3 loop spans 17 amino acids. After removal of 7 bases from V and 2 bases from J, the junction contained 13 bases not matched to a gene. Germline V gene lookup returns CDR1 SGHTA and CDR2 FQGNSA. In DNA, the CDR3 is TGTGCCAGCACCGTCGGACAGGATACCTATAACACCGGGGAGCTGTTTTTT. Its protein product is CASTVGQDTYNTGELFF.

This sequence joins TRBV2 and TRBJ2-5; 7 bases map to TRBD2. V shed 3 bases, J shed 3 bases, and the junction held 7 bases outside the gene matches. The CDR3 is 15 amino acids. The germline gives CDR1 SNHLY, CDR2 FYNNEI. CDR3 nucleotide sequence: TGTGCCAGCAGTGAGTCCCGGGGGGAAAAAGAGACCCAGTACTTC. This encodes CASSESRGEKETQYF.

V gene TRBV10-3 combines with J gene TRBJ1-3; D uncertain. With 6 bases removed from V and 0 bases from J, the gap between germline ends came to 3 bases. The germline gives CDR1 ENHRY, CDR2 SYGVKD. There are 12 residues in the CDR3. CDR3 DNA sequence: TGTGCCATCAGCTCCTCTGGAAACACCATATATTTT. It codes for CAISSSGNTIYF.

As to this clone: Different DNA sequences within this sample yield the same CDR3. The chain is built from TRBV18 and TRBJ1-5; no firm D call. The CDR3 is 13 amino acids. Looked up from germline, CDR1 is KGHSH and CDR2 is LQKENI. Trimming removed 3 bases at V and 9 bases at J, with 12 bases between. The CDR3: CASSPDNRRPQHF. CDR3 in DNA: TGTGCCAGCTCACCTGATAACCGGAGGCCCCAGCATTTT.

The chain combines TRBV7-3 with TRBJ1-1; 7 bases are a match to TRBD1. CDR3 length: 14 residues. Losses at the gene ends were 4 bases for V and 4 bases for J; bases not matched to a gene: 6. Germline CDR1 is SGHTA and CDR2 is FQGTGA. CDR3 residues: CASSSQAGGTEAFF. CDR3 coding DNA: TGTGCCAGCAGCTCACAAGCAGGGGGCACTGAAGCTTTCTTT.

The chain joins TRBV5-1 to TRBJ1-1, with TRBD1 matching over 7 bases. Germline-derived CDR1 and CDR2 are SGHRS and YFSETQ. The V and J ends lost 3 bases and 2 bases, in that order; junction bases with no gene match: 4. CDR3 length: 14 amino acids. CDR3 sequence: CASSSWDSNTEAFF. The CDR3, as DNA: TGCGCCAGCAGCTCCTGGGACAGCAACACTGAAGCTTTCTTT.

The rearrangement joins TRBV11-2 to TRBJ2-3; 12 positions agree with TRBD2. The V segment lost 1 base and the J segment 4 bases; nucleotides outside the gene matches: 6. The CDR3 extends over 17 amino acids. CDR1 SGHAT and CDR2 FQNNGV come from the germline V gene. This CDR3 is CASSLVSPSGGADTQYF. CDR3 nucleotides: TGTGCCAGCAGCTTAGTTAGCCCTAGCGGGGGGGCAGATACGCAGTATTTT.

The chain has TRBV6-1 and TRBJ1-3; D not resolved. The V gene's germline CDR1 is MNHNS and CDR2 SASEGT. The CDR3 is 12 residues long. V lost 3 bases and J lost 4, with 4 bases in between. The CDR3 protein is CASSERGNTIYF. DNA for the CDR3: TGTGCCAGCAGTGAGCGCGGAAACACCATATATTTT.